These T cell receptor beta chains were read from a single sample in a study of cytomegalovirus exposure and HLA in healthy donors. The repertoire was sequenced with immunoSEQ multiplex PCR; TCRdb's copy has only in-frame clones and lacks some. This table holds fewer than 150,000 clones, around four fifths found once. Sequenced sample: PBMCs. These receptors all come from a middle-aged woman in good health and CMV-seronegative. Each CDR3 is given with its conserved first and last residue. Each record gives: clone size, D gene, J gene, V gene, CDR3 protein, CDR3 DNA. A D gene is named only where the DNA matches it firmly. Only some rows state a clone size, as once, few, many or a class for expanded clones.

clone size: few
D gene: TRBD1
J gene: TRBJ1-2
V gene: TRBV29-1
CDR3 protein: CSAAGQGAGGGYTF
CDR3 DNA: TGCAGCGCTGCGGGACAGGGGGCGGGTGGTGGCTACACCTTC

clone size: .
D gene: TRBD1
J gene: TRBJ1-1
V gene: TRBV9
CDR3 protein: CASSVEGQGGSEAFF
CDR3 DNA: TGTGCCAGCAGCGTAGAGGGACAGGGAGGCTCTGAAGCTTTCTTT

clone size: .
D gene: .
J gene: TRBJ1-5
V gene: TRBV25-1
CDR3 protein: CASSQGNQPQHF
CDR3 DNA: TGTGCCAGCAGTCAGGGCAACCAGCCCCAGCATTTT

clone size: .
D gene: .
J gene: TRBJ2-2
V gene: TRBV6-4
CDR3 protein: CASSPGMNTGELFF
CDR3 DNA: TGTGCCAGCAGTCCAGGGATGAACACCGGGGAGCTGTTTTTT

clone size: few
D gene: .
J gene: TRBJ1-5
V gene: TRBV18
CDR3 protein: CASSSSEQGLNQPQHF
CDR3 DNA: TGTGCCAGCTCCAGCTCCGAACAGGGTCTCAATCAGCCCCAGCATTTT

clone size: once
D gene: TRBD1
J gene: TRBJ2-7
V gene: TRBV7-9
CDR3 protein: CASSFGQAEQYF
CDR3 DNA: TGTGCCAGCAGCTTTGGACAGGCCGAGCAGTACTTC

clone size: .
D gene: TRBD2
J gene: TRBJ2-7
V gene: TRBV4-2
CDR3 protein: CASSPAGTEQYF
CDR3 DNA: TGTGCCAGCAGCCCAGCGGGGACCGAGCAGTACTTC

clone size: once
D gene: TRBD1
J gene: TRBJ2-2
V gene: TRBV5-1
CDR3 protein: CASSLTQGVSLWDTGELFF
CDR3 DNA: TGCGCCAGCAGCTTAACCCAGGGGGTTTCGCTTTGGGACACCGGGGAGCTGTTTTTT

clone size: .
D gene: TRBD1
J gene: TRBJ1-1
V gene: TRBV5-1
CDR3 protein: CASSLTTGSNTEAFF
CDR3 DNA: TGCGCCAGCAGCTTAACGACAGGGTCGAACACTGAAGCTTTCTTT

clone size: .
D gene: .
J gene: TRBJ2-4
V gene: TRBV5-1
CDR3 protein: CASNPGWTREGNIQYF
CDR3 DNA: TGCGCCAGCAATCCGGGATGGACCCGCGAGGGAAACATTCAGTACTTC

clone size: .
D gene: .
J gene: TRBJ1-6
V gene: TRBV2
CDR3 protein: CASSQTENSPLHF
CDR3 DNA: TGTGCCAGCAGTCAGACAGAGAATTCACCCCTCCACTTT

clone size: .
D gene: .
J gene: TRBJ1-3
V gene: TRBV9
CDR3 protein: CASSDRGTGNTIYF
CDR3 DNA: TGTGCCAGCAGCGATAGGGGGACTGGAAACACCATATATTTT

clone size: .
D gene: TRBD2
J gene: TRBJ2-1
V gene: TRBV9
CDR3 protein: CASSPTAGTSGGDEQFF
CDR3 DNA: TGTGCCAGCAGCCCTACCGCCGGGACTAGCGGGGGGGATGAGCAGTTCTTC

clone size: .
D gene: TRBD1
J gene: TRBJ2-1
V gene: TRBV28
CDR3 protein: CASGGAGGLRGYNEQFF
CDR3 DNA: TGTGCCAGCGGTGGGGCAGGGGGCCTTCGCGGATACAATGAGCAGTTCTTC

clone size: .
D gene: .
J gene: TRBJ1-5
V gene: TRBV19
CDR3 protein: CASSIRTRGGNQPQHF
CDR3 DNA: TGTGCCAGTAGTATACGGACCAGGGGTGGGAATCAGCCCCAGCATTTT

clone size: .
D gene: .
J gene: TRBJ2-1
V gene: TRBV5-4
CDR3 protein: CASSLAVSDEQFF
CDR3 DNA: TGTGCCAGCAGCTTGGCCGTTAGCGATGAGCAGTTCTTC

clone size: .
D gene: .
J gene: TRBJ1-6
V gene: TRBV2
CDR3 protein: CASRAGTTDSPLHF
CDR3 DNA: TGTGCCAGCAGAGCGGGGACGACGGATTCACCCCTCCACTTT

clone size: few
D gene: TRBD1
J gene: TRBJ2-3
V gene: TRBV18
CDR3 protein: CASSDRGTDTQYF
CDR3 DNA: TGTGCCAGCTCGGACAGGGGAACAGATACGCAGTATTTT

clone size: .
D gene: TRBD1
J gene: TRBJ1-5
V gene: TRBV28
CDR3 protein: CASSVTGTGAQPQHF
CDR3 DNA: TGTGCCAGCAGTGTTACCGGGACAGGGGCCCAGCCCCAGCATTTT

clone size: .
D gene: TRBD1
J gene: TRBJ2-7
V gene: TRBV7-9
CDR3 protein: CASNPGQSYEQYF
CDR3 DNA: TGTGCCAGCAACCCGGGACAGTCCTACGAGCAGTACTTC

clone size: .
D gene: TRBD1
J gene: TRBJ2-5
V gene: TRBV7-2
CDR3 protein: CASSFTQGGRETQYF
CDR3 DNA: TGTGCCAGCAGCTTCACACAGGGGGGTCGGGAGACCCAGTACTTC

clone size: .
D gene: .
J gene: TRBJ2-7
V gene: TRBV7-9
CDR3 protein: CASSSYRRDYEQYF
CDR3 DNA: TGTGCCAGCAGCTCCTATCGTAGAGATTACGAGCAGTACTTC

clone size: few
D gene: TRBD1
J gene: TRBJ1-4
V gene: TRBV30
CDR3 protein: CAWGTGGIEKLFF
CDR3 DNA: TGTGCCTGGGGGACAGGGGGCATTGAAAAACTGTTTTTT

clone size: .
D gene: .
J gene: TRBJ1-4
V gene: TRBV30
CDR3 protein: CAWSVQTGYYNEKLFF
CDR3 DNA: TGTGCCTGGAGTGTACAAACAGGGTATTACAATGAAAAACTGTTTTTT

clone size: .
D gene: TRBD1
J gene: TRBJ1-4
V gene: TRBV7-3
CDR3 protein: CASSLRGGHEKLFF
CDR3 DNA: TGTGCCAGCAGCTTAAGAGGGGGCCATGAAAAACTGTTTTTT

clone size: .
D gene: TRBD2
J gene: TRBJ2-1
V gene: TRBV6-4
CDR3 protein: CASSDGQGERGYEQFF
CDR3 DNA: TGTGCCAGCAGTGACGGGCAGGGAGAGCGGGGGTATGAGCAGTTCTTC

clone size: .
D gene: TRBD2
J gene: TRBJ2-2
V gene: TRBV7-3
CDR3 protein: CASSLGGGGRNTGELFF
CDR3 DNA: TGTGCCAGCAGCTTGGGGGGCGGGGGGCGAAACACCGGGGAGCTGTTTTTT

clone size: .
D gene: TRBD2
J gene: TRBJ2-1
V gene: TRBV7-2
CDR3 protein: CASSLLAGASYNEQFF
CDR3 DNA: TGTGCCAGCAGCTTACTAGCGGGAGCGAGTTACAATGAGCAGTTCTTC

clone size: .
D gene: .
J gene: TRBJ2-7
V gene: TRBV15
CDR3 protein: CATSRVRAGFEQYF
CDR3 DNA: TGTGCCACCAGCAGAGTCAGGGCAGGGTTCGAGCAGTACTTC